This T cell receptor beta chain was found in a study of CD8 T cell repertoires and HIV-1 epitope variants. Background on the study: Controls included no peptide, Ebola AY9 epitope, and a CMV, EBV, flu pool. 1M T cells were kept uncultured as a baseline.

On the immunoSEQ platform, TCR beta CDR3s were sequenced at survey depth. Generated by immunoSEQ multiplex PCR, the TCRdb table keeps only in-frame clones and is missing some. The sample lists under 6,000 clones, approximately 70% occurring once. Notes on this clone: Antigen unknown.

The CDR3 spans 18 residues. With 4 bases removed from V and 5 bases from J, the gap between germline ends came to 21 bases. Germline CDR1 and CDR2: SSHAT and FNYEAQ (reference sequence). Sequenced sample: cultured CD8+ T cells derived from PBMCs. The chain has TRBV7-7 and TRBJ2-6; no clear D. The source is a male donor with HIV. The chain's CDR3 is CASSCVSVPQSRANVLTF. The DNA of the CDR3 is TGTGCCAGCAGCTGTGTGTCAGTGCCACAAAGTCGGGCCAACGTCCTGACTTTC.